This T cell receptor beta chain was captured in a study of OX40 agonist ivuxolimab in advanced cancers. In the study overall: Those treated in dose escalation had hepatocellular carcinoma, melanoma, renal cell cancer or head and neck cancer. Study-wide results and caveats: The antigen specificity of the peripheral T cells (those that were expanded) was not determined.

The CDR3 contains 15 residues. From germline, CDR1 is MNHEY and CDR2 SMNVEV (reference sequence). J gave up 3 bases and V 6 bases, and 8 bases lay outside the gene matches. For this clone: As yet, its antigen is unknown.

The assay was immunoSEQ multiplex PCR, and TCRdb's table has in-frame clones only and misses some. In the table there are about 33,000 clones, about 88% of which are singletons. The source was CD4+ or CD8+ T cells sorted from blood, collected in a trial of the OX40 agonist ivuxolimab. The clonotype was recovered from an adult with an advanced solid tumor such as melanoma, head and neck, liver or kidney cancer. The gene calls are TRBV27 and TRBJ2-7, with 10 bases matching TRBD1. CDR3 in amino acids: CASSYTGQGSYEQYF. In nucleotides, the CDR3 is TGTGCCAGCAGCTACACGGGACAGGGGAGCTACGAGCAGTACTTC.